The clone carrying this T cell receptor beta chain was recorded only once. The target antigen is unknown. This CDR3 contains 13 residues. In germline, CDR1 is SGDLS, CDR2 YYNGEE. V was clipped by 3 bases and J by 6 bases, with 13 bases between them. Here immunoSEQ multiplex PCR was the method, and the copy in TCRdb shows in-frame clones only, minus some. The sample holds millions of clones, over 90% seen once. The investigators split CD4+ cells into a CD45RA+ naive subset and a CD45RA-negative memory subset. The sample originates from a study of shared clonotypes between healthy human individuals. Broader study findings: Among the subsets, naive ones generally showed larger estimated richness than memory ones.

This sequence was found in a man younger than 30 in good health. Some clones in this sample may be carry-over from other donors' samples. The V call is TRBV9, the J call TRBJ2-7; TRBD1 is a possible D gene (6 bases). The sequenced sample consisted of naive CD4+ T cells from PBMCs. This sample's subset: CD45RA+ positively selected. The CDR3 DNA reads as TGTGCCAGCAGCGGGTTGACAGGCGGCGAGCAGTACTTC. Its protein is CASSGLTGGEQYF.